This TCR beta chain was found in a study of blood T cell repertoires in COVID-19 (dated by TCRdb to the early 2020s). Describing the broader study: Collaborator samples came from the United States, Italy and Spain and covered acute and convalescent phases of COVID-19. The prospective study material was composed of cDNA or gDNA derived from T cells, B-cell-depleted T cells, or PBMCs. The dataset comprised deeply sampled blood TCRbeta repertoires from subjects exposed to, actively infected with, or recovered from COVID-19. A freely available public database, intended as a resource for researchers studying the immune response to SARS-CoV-2, is where the repertoires were released. Samples came from the ongoing ImmuneRACE study (first 160 participants) plus 1,254 subjects from 6 global collaborators. Sample metadata almost always included a de-identified subject ID, COVID-19 status, age in years and sex. Where available, HLA class I and class II types were obtained from metadata supplied by the sample provider rather than from assay-based typing.

The immunoSEQ Assay, a bias-controlled multiplex PCR, was used to amplify TCRbeta CDR3 regions from genomic DNA. In the paper's pipeline: The number of nucleated cells in each sample was estimated from the amplification of reference gene primers within the assay. To quantify the absolute abundance of each unique TCRbeta CDR3 rearrangement, sequence reads were collapsed and filtered. For each sample, productive Simpson clonality was calculated as the square root of Simpson's diversity index across productive rearrangements. In TCRdb, the immuneACCESS table is reduced to in-frame sequences with V and J assigned. These tables do not hold every clone; where another copy was compared, an unresolved V gene accounts for under half, and the others remain unexplained. D and trimming come from the DNA, and the V and J calls and clone size come from that table. This sample holds some 200,000 clones; roughly 82% were observed only once. Roughly 12% of the sample is held by the ten biggest clonotypes.

As for this clone: Its antigen remains unidentified. Base qualities are not recorded, but no much larger clone differs from it by a single base.

From its cysteine to its phenylalanine, the CDR3 spans 13 amino acids. Only the CDR3 part of the read is kept: 39 bases, read in frame from the first base. Trimming leaves V shorter by 4 bases and J shorter by 8 bases, with the junction holding 1 base beyond the gene matches. From the germline V gene, CDR1 is MGHDK and CDR2 is SYGVNS. Enrolling through a virtual design, the prospective study's participants ranged in age from roughly 18 to 90 years and lived across roughly 23 United States geographic areas. In the prospective study, participants were assigned to cohorts based on the clinical history participants reported in a screening survey and a study questionnaire. ImmuneRACE Cohort 3 recovered participants were defined by two consecutive negative NP/OP PCR tests, healthcare professional clearance, or symptom resolution. In the prospective study, whole blood, serum and a nasopharyngeal or oropharyngeal swab were collected from each participant by mobile phlebotomists. Additional blood draws and questionnaires over an approximately two-month period could optionally be provided by prospective study participants. Blood samples from the prospective study were shipped frozen or at room temperature prior to DNA extraction.

Overall study outcomes, separate from this receptor: The amount of clinical and demographic metadata varied by source and participant and was provided uncurated.

Sequencing was carried out using PBMCs or T cells enriched from blood (not recorded which). The TCR comes from a man aged 35 to 55 who had recovered from COVID-19. The V gene is TRBV25-1 and the J gene is TRBJ2-1; 11 middle bases align to TRBD1. The sequenced DNA: TGTGCCAGCAGTGGGACAGGGGGCCATGAGCAGTTCTTC. This is translated as CASSGTGGHEQFF.